In this sample, the clone carrying this T cell receptor (beta chain) turned up many times. Its target is not known. Indicated time point: newly diagnosed GD, antithyroid drugs for less than 3 months. From RNA extracted from PBMCs, the TCR library was made. Combining iRepertoire HTBI primers with Arm-PCR of CDR3 regions, the authors built TCR beta libraries. TCRdb re-called the multiplex PCR reads with MiXCR, one entry per CDR3 protein. The sample contains a few hundred thousand distinct CDR3 sequences, 12% of which appear only once. V was pared by 4 bases and J by 4 bases, with 10 bases between. The CDR3 totals 13 residues. The data are from a study of regulatory T cells in long-lasting Graves disease. Study results and caveats: Public clonotype sharing was higher in persistent than newly diagnosed patients. Gene preferences differed: TRBV28, TRBJ1-2, TRBJ2-5 in persistent cases.

This sample also belongs to another study, concerning T cells in Graves' hyperthyroidism and ophthalmopathy. As that report states: The study defined stable Graves' hyperthyroidism as no ophthalmopathy progression within 18 months. Newly diagnosed patients aged 18 to 65 had hyperthyroidism of under 2 months' duration.

Sample: peripheral blood mononuclear cells (PBMCs), taken at new diagnosis, from a patient treated with antithyroid drugs. The TCR sequence derives from a woman in her late teens or twenties with Graves disease. The chain couples TRBV12-3 or TRBV12-4 to TRBJ2-5; no clear D gene. CDR3 sequence (DNA): TGTGCCAGCAGTTCCGACTCGGGAGAGACCCAGTACTTC. Its protein is CASSSDSGETQYF.